This T cell receptor (beta chain) was found in a study of shared clonotypes between healthy human individuals (dated by TCRdb to the early 2020s). Regarding the complete study: Three men and a couple of women, aged 18 to 49 years, made up the cohort. To increase sequencing depth and limit assay-specific biases, TCR repertoire library preparation and sequencing were carried out by different laboratories using diverse techniques. For each donor, CD4 naive and CD4 memory were each given three plates, CD8 naive was given two plates, and CD8 memory was given one plate. Per donor, leukapheresis produced somewhere between about 0.94 and 9.5 billion PBMCs. The study deeply sequenced blood TCR repertoires of several healthy adults to estimate repertoire size and the extent of clonotype sharing between individuals.

CD8 naive samples were obtained by positive selection for CCR7 among CD45RO-negative cells, yielding a CD45RA+CCR7+ population from which TemRA cells were excluded. Donors were healthy HIV-negative adults with no recently reported acute infections or vaccinations. All donors were Caucasian adults living in Nashville, Tennessee, USA. After blood collection by leukapheresis, PBMCs were isolated using Ficoll-Histopaque density gradient centrifugation and then cryopreserved in the vapor phase of liquid nitrogen. Analytical flow cytometry was used to check the purity and quantity of each magnetically sorted T cell population. Genomic DNA was isolated from each sorted fraction and quantified by UV absorbance on a Nanodrop 2000c. Using the deep immunoSEQ assay, multiplex PCR amplified TCR CDR3 regions from genomic DNA. Genomic DNA extracted from each cell subset was distributed evenly over all wells of several immunoSEQ 96-well plates, and each plate served as one replicate. Each replicate PCR for sorted subsets received about 0.2 ug genomic DNA, equal to tens of thousands of T cell genomes. Purified libraries were quantified with a Qubit 3.0 fluorometer, sized on a Bioanalyzer 2100, and re-quantified with the KAPA Library Quantification kit. Every immunoSEQ 96-well plate was sequenced on a separate single-read 150-cycle Illumina NextSeq 550 flow cell. The source study handled its data this way. The immunoSEQ output contained only junctional sequences without quality scores, so filtering could not match that applied to full-length reads. Sequences were annotated with PyIR, a Python wrapper for IgBLAST v1.9, and V/J genes and CDR3 were assigned using IMGT germline references. Reads were filtered out if the reads had weak V/J assignments (E-value above 1e-6), no CDR3, stop codons, out-of-frame junctions, or ambiguous translated residues. V3J clonotypes were defined as sequences sharing an identical inferred V gene, J gene, and CDR3 amino acid sequence. Percentage overlap between repertoires was computed as shared unique clonotypes divided by the size of the smaller repertoire. Three approaches were used to assess repertoire richness: RTK rarefaction, the Chao1 estimator, and Recon v2.1 estimates of unobserved clonotypes. Generation probabilities for all TCRbeta clonotypes obtained by the gDNA method from a handful of donors were computed using OLGA. TCRdb limited this immuneACCESS table to in-frame rearrangements with V and J called. A share of clones is missing; checked studies link under half to unresolved V genes, and the rest is unexplained. V, J and clone size are those of that table, while D and trimming were read from the DNA. The sample table shows under 1 million clones, and around 96% are seen once. Of the sample, about 0.22% is held by the ten largest clones.

Remarks on this clone: Its antigen is currently not known. One base away there is no much larger clone; base qualities are not given.

Taken from cysteine to phenylalanine, the CDR3 has 15 residues. Only CDR3 DNA remains: 45 bases, in frame from the first base. V is cut by 1 base and J by 1 base, and the space between the germline ends is 11 bases. CDR1 and CDR2 are read off the germline V gene as MDHEN and SYDVKM. Overall results and qualifications from the work: Pairwise subsampling led to the expectation that sequencing depth would affect the degree of clonotype sharing among donors. Naive subsets generally had larger estimated clonotype richness than memory subsets. Across a handful of donors, about 5% of naive CD4, approximately 3.6% of naive CD8, 2% to 2.5% of memory CD4, and roughly 0.4% of memory CD8 clonotypes were shared. Compared with non-shared clonotypes, the clonotypes found in all four sorted-subset donors had higher generation probabilities. Because the study included a small number of donors, the genetic and exposure-history diversity represented was limited. Rarefaction of sorted-subset datasets indicated incomplete sequencing despite the large sequencing depth. Only blood was sampled, and tissue TCR repertoires likely differ from those in blood.

The rearrangement joined TRBV28 to TRBJ2-7, and possibly TRBD2, on 5 matching bases. The clonotype originates from a man between 25 and 39 years old in good health. Specimen: naive CD8+ T cells sorted from blood. According to the study, the label for this sample's cell subset or site signals: CD45RA+CCR7+. The nucleotide sequence is TGTGCCAGCAGTTTATCTAGCCCGGGGTCCTACGAGCAGTACTTC. This translates into CASSLSSPGSYEQYF.